Listed below are T cell receptor beta chains from one sample, sequenced in a study of blood T cell repertoires in COVID-19. Assay: immunoSEQ multiplex PCR; the TCRdb copy retains only in-frame clones and omits some. Of some 360,000 clones listed, more than 70% are singletons. Sequenced: peripheral blood. Every receptor here comes from a woman in her sixties with COVID-19, enrolled during active disease. CDR3s include the opening cysteine and the closing phenylalanine or tryptophan. A D gene is named only where the DNA matches it firmly. Not all rows give a size; the values are once, few, many and, for expanded clones, a class.

v_gene: TRBV6-5
d_gene: TRBD1
j_gene: TRBJ1-6
abundance: NA
CDR3nt: TGTGCCAGCAGTCCGGACAGGGAGGCGCCCCTCCACTTT
CDR3aa: CASSPDREAPLHF

v_gene: TRBV5-4
d_gene: NA
j_gene: TRBJ1-2
abundance: NA
CDR3nt: TGTGCCAGCAGCTTGGCCCGGACAGCCTCCGACTACACCTTC
CDR3aa: CASSLARTASDYTF

v_gene: TRBV5-3
d_gene: TRBD2
j_gene: TRBJ2-7
abundance: NA
CDR3nt: TGTGCCAGAAGCAATCCGGGACTAGCGGGGGGTAACGAGCAGTACTTC
CDR3aa: CARSNPGLAGGNEQYF

v_gene: TRBV18
d_gene: TRBD1
j_gene: TRBJ1-1
abundance: NA
CDR3nt: TGTGCCAGCTCACCCAACTCAGGGGGCACTGAAGCTTTCTTT
CDR3aa: CASSPNSGGTEAFF

v_gene: TRBV27
d_gene: NA
j_gene: TRBJ1-5
abundance: NA
CDR3nt: TGTGCCAGCAGTTTATCAAGAGGGCCGGAGAAGCCCCAGCATTTT
CDR3aa: CASSLSRGPEKPQHF

v_gene: TRBV6-6
d_gene: TRBD2
j_gene: TRBJ2-1
abundance: few
CDR3nt: TGTGCCAGCAGTTACTCGTATAGCGGGGGGTACAATGAGCAGTTCTTC
CDR3aa: CASSYSYSGGYNEQFF

v_gene: TRBV9
d_gene: NA
j_gene: TRBJ2-5
abundance: once
CDR3nt: TGTGCCAGCACGTCAGGTTCGCTAGCAGGCGAGACCCAGTACTTC
CDR3aa: CASTSGSLAGETQYF

v_gene: TRBV6-5
d_gene: NA
j_gene: TRBJ1-1
abundance: few
CDR3nt: TGTGCCAGCAGTTGGGAGGGTCACACTGAAGCTTTCTTT
CDR3aa: CASSWEGHTEAFF

v_gene: TRBV5-1
d_gene: TRBD2
j_gene: TRBJ2-1
abundance: NA
CDR3nt: TGCGCCAGCAGCTTGGCCAGTGGCGGGGGAGATTACAATGAGCAGTTCTTC
CDR3aa: CASSLASGGGDYNEQFF

v_gene: TRBV2
d_gene: NA
j_gene: TRBJ1-2
abundance: NA
CDR3nt: TGTGCCAGCGCACGGGAATCCCCCTATGGCTACACCTTC
CDR3aa: CASARESPYGYTF

v_gene: TRBV5-1
d_gene: TRBD1
j_gene: TRBJ1-4
abundance: NA
CDR3nt: TGCGCCAGCAGCTTGGCCCTCCGGGACAGGAATAATGAAAAACTGTTTTTT
CDR3aa: CASSLALRDRNNEKLFF

v_gene: TRBV2
d_gene: NA
j_gene: TRBJ1-1
abundance: once
CDR3nt: TGTGCCAGCAGCCCCCGGGAGCGTACTGAAGCTTTCTTT
CDR3aa: CASSPRERTEAFF

v_gene: TRBV4-2
d_gene: NA
j_gene: TRBJ1-6
abundance: NA
CDR3nt: TGTGCCAGCAGCCCCCCTCGAGCTAACCTTAATTCACCCCTCCACTTT
CDR3aa: CASSPPRANLNSPLHF

v_gene: TRBV24-1
d_gene: NA
j_gene: TRBJ2-7
abundance: NA
CDR3nt: TGTGCCACCCCGGACAGAAGATACGAGCAGTACTTC
CDR3aa: CATPDRRYEQYF

v_gene: TRBV6-4
d_gene: TRBD2
j_gene: TRBJ2-3
abundance: NA
CDR3nt: TGTGCCAGCAGTCCCAGCGGGGGCCGCACAGATACGCAGTATTTT
CDR3aa: CASSPSGGRTDTQYF

v_gene: TRBV10-3
d_gene: TRBD1
j_gene: TRBJ2-7
abundance: NA
CDR3nt: TGTGCCATCAGCCGAGGACAGGGGGCCTACGAGCAGTACTTC
CDR3aa: CAISRGQGAYEQYF

v_gene: TRBV5-4
d_gene: NA
j_gene: TRBJ2-1
abundance: NA
CDR3nt: TGTGCCAGCAGCTTGGAACTGGGGGGGCACAATGAGCAGTTCTTC
CDR3aa: CASSLELGGHNEQFF

v_gene: TRBV3-1/TRBV3-2
d_gene: NA
j_gene: TRBJ2-5
abundance: once
CDR3nt: TGTGCCAGCAGCCCTACGACTGAGACCCAGTACTTC
CDR3aa: CASSPTTETQYF

v_gene: TRBV19
d_gene: NA
j_gene: TRBJ1-4
abundance: NA
CDR3nt: TGTGCCAGTAGTATAGGCTTCCAGGAAAATGAAAAACTGTTTTTT
CDR3aa: CASSIGFQENEKLFF

v_gene: TRBV7-9
d_gene: NA
j_gene: TRBJ1-4
abundance: few
CDR3nt: TGTGCCAGCAGCTTTTTAATCGGGGAAAAACTGTTTTTT
CDR3aa: CASSFLIGEKLFF

v_gene: TRBV18
d_gene: TRBD1
j_gene: TRBJ2-7
abundance: NA
CDR3nt: TGTGCCAGCTCACCAGGTAGGGACAGAATTTACTCCTACGAGCAGTACTTC
CDR3aa: CASSPGRDRIYSYEQYF

v_gene: TRBV4-2
d_gene: NA
j_gene: TRBJ1-4
abundance: NA
CDR3nt: TGTGCCAGCAGCCAAGCGGGAGCAAACAATGAAAAACTGTTTTTT
CDR3aa: CASSQAGANNEKLFF

v_gene: TRBV7-8
d_gene: NA
j_gene: TRBJ1-4
abundance: NA
CDR3nt: TGTGCCAGCAGCTATGGACTCCGAGAAAAACTGTTTTTT
CDR3aa: CASSYGLREKLFF

v_gene: TRBV5-6
d_gene: NA
j_gene: TRBJ2-2
abundance: once
CDR3nt: TGTGCCAGCAGCCATAGGACAGTCGGCACCGGGGAGCTGTTTTTT
CDR3aa: CASSHRTVGTGELFF

v_gene: TRBV9
d_gene: TRBD1
j_gene: TRBJ1-4
abundance: NA
CDR3nt: TGTGCCAGCAGCCCATCGACAGGGGGACTGTTTTTT
CDR3aa: CASSPSTGGLFF

v_gene: TRBV7-2
d_gene: NA
j_gene: TRBJ1-1
abundance: few
CDR3nt: TGTGCCAGCAGCCCTCAGGGGATTGAAGCTTTCTTT
CDR3aa: CASSPQGIEAFF

v_gene: TRBV2
d_gene: NA
j_gene: TRBJ1-1
abundance: NA
CDR3nt: TGTGCCAGCAGTGTATCAGAGAACACTGAAGCTTTCTTT
CDR3aa: CASSVSENTEAFF

v_gene: TRBV9
d_gene: NA
j_gene: TRBJ1-1
abundance: NA
CDR3nt: TGTGCCAGCAGCGGAGGCGGGGGAGGTGAAGCTTTCTTT
CDR3aa: CASSGGGGGEAFF

v_gene: TRBV10-3
d_gene: NA
j_gene: TRBJ1-2
abundance: NA
CDR3nt: TGTGCCATCAGTGCAGCGCCGGGGAATGGCTACACCTTC
CDR3aa: CAISAAPGNGYTF

v_gene: TRBV25-1
d_gene: TRBD1
j_gene: TRBJ1-2
abundance: NA
CDR3nt: TGTGCCAGCAGTGAAGGGACAGGGTGGGGCTACACCTTC
CDR3aa: CASSEGTGWGYTF

v_gene: TRBV5-6
d_gene: TRBD2
j_gene: TRBJ2-4
abundance: once
CDR3nt: TGTGCCAGCAGCCCGGGGGGGGGCGCGGTAAACATTCAGTACTTC
CDR3aa: CASSPGGGAVNIQYF

v_gene: TRBV19
d_gene: NA
j_gene: TRBJ1-2
abundance: NA
CDR3nt: TGTGCCAGTAGTTCTACCCCAACAGGGCTCTATGGCTACACCTTC
CDR3aa: CASSSTPTGLYGYTF

v_gene: TRBV19
d_gene: TRBD2
j_gene: TRBJ2-3
abundance: NA
CDR3nt: TGTGCCAGTAGCTCCTGGGTTAGCGGGGGACTTGATACGCAGTATTTT
CDR3aa: CASSSWVSGGLDTQYF

v_gene: TRBV2
d_gene: NA
j_gene: TRBJ2-7
abundance: NA
CDR3nt: TGTGCCAGCAGTGAACAGGTGAGCTACGAGCAGTACTTC
CDR3aa: CASSEQVSYEQYF

v_gene: TRBV2
d_gene: NA
j_gene: TRBJ1-2
abundance: once
CDR3nt: TGTGCCAGCAGGGACTCGTTTGCGACAGGCGGAGCGTGGGGCTACACCTTC
CDR3aa: CASRDSFATGGAWGYTF

v_gene: TRBV19
d_gene: NA
j_gene: TRBJ1-2
abundance: NA
CDR3nt: TGTGCCAGTCAATCCCTTAGTGGCTACACCTTC
CDR3aa: CASQSLSGYTF

v_gene: TRBV7-6
d_gene: TRBD1
j_gene: TRBJ1-4
abundance: NA
CDR3nt: TGTGCCAGCAGCTCGGGCCGACAGGGGCCAACTAATGAAAAACTGTTTTTT
CDR3aa: CASSSGRQGPTNEKLFF

v_gene: TRBV5-1
d_gene: TRBD1
j_gene: TRBJ1-4
abundance: NA
CDR3nt: TGCGCCAGCAGCGGGACAGGAGCCGCAACTAATGAAAAACTGTTTTTT
CDR3aa: CASSGTGAATNEKLFF

v_gene: TRBV6-1
d_gene: NA
j_gene: TRBJ1-3
abundance: NA
CDR3nt: TGTGCCAGCATAAGGGGGATTAGTGAAAACACCATATATTTT
CDR3aa: CASIRGISENTIYF